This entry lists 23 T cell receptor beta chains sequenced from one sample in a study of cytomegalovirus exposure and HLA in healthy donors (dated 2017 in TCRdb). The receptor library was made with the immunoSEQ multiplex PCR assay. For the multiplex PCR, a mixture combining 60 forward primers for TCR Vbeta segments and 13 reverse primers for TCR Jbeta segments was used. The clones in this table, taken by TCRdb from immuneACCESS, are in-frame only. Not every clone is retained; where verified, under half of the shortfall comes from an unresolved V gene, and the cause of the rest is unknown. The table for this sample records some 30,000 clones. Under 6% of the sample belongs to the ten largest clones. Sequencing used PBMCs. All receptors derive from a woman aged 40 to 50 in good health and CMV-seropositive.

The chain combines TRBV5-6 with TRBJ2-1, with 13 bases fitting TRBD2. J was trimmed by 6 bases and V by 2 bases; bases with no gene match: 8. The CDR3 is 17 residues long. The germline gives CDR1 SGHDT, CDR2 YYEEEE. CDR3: CASSFGLAGVGPNEQFF. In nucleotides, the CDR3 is TGTGCCAGCAGCTTCGGACTAGCGGGAGTCGGCCCCAATGAGCAGTTCTTC.

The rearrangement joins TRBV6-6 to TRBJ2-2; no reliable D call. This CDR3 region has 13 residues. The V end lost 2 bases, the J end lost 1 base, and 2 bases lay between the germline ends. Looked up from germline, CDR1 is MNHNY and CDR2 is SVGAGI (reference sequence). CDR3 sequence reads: CASSYLNTGELFF. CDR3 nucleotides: TGTGCCAGCAGTTACCTGAACACCGGGGAGCTGTTTTTT.

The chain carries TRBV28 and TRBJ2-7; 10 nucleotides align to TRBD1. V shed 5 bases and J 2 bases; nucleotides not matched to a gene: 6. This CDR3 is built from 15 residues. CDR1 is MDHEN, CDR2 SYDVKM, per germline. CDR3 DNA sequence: TGTGCCAGCAGTCCCGGGACAGGGGCTCCCTACGAGCAGTACTTC. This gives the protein CASSPGTGAPYEQYF.

CDR3 sequence (DNA): TGTGCCAGTACCCCGGACAGGGCATACTATGGCTACACCTTC. This codes for CASTPDRAYYGYTF. This chain joins TRBV19 and TRBJ1-2, with 8 positions matching TRBD1. The CDR3 has 14 amino acids. Trimming removed 7 bases from V and 3 bases from J; junction bases left unmatched: 7. Germline assignment: CDR1 LNHDA and CDR2 SQIVND (reference sequence).

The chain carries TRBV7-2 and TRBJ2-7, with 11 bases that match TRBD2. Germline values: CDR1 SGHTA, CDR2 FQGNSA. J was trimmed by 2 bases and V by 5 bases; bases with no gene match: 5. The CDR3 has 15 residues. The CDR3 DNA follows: TGTGCCAGCAGCATGGGACTAGCGGAGACCTACGAGCAGTACTTC. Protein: CASSMGLAETYEQYF.

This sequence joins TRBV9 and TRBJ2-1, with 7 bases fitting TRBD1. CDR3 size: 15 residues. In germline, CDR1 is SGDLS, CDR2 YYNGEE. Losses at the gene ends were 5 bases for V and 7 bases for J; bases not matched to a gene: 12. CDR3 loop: CASSRYQTGQNEQFF. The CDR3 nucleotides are TGTGCCAGCAGTCGGTACCAGACAGGGCAAAATGAGCAGTTCTTC.

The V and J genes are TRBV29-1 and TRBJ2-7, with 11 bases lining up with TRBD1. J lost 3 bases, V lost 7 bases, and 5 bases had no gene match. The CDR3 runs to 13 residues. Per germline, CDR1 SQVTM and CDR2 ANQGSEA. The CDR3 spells CSARGQGDYEQYF. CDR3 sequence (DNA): TGCAGCGCCCGGGGACAGGGGGACTACGAGCAGTACTTC.

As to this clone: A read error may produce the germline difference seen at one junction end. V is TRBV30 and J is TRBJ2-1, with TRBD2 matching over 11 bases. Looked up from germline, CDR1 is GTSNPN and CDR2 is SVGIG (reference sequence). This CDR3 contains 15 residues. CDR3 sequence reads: CGGLAGFSSDNEQFF. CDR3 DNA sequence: TGTGGAGGACTAGCGGGCTTCAGCTCCGACAATGAGCAGTTCTTC.

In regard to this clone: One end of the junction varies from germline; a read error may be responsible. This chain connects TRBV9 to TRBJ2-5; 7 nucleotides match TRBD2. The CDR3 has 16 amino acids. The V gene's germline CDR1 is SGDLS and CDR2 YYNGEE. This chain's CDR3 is CASSLPRETGRENQYF. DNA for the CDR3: TGTGCCAGCAGCCTCCCACGGGAGACGGGGCGGGAGAACCAGTACTTC.

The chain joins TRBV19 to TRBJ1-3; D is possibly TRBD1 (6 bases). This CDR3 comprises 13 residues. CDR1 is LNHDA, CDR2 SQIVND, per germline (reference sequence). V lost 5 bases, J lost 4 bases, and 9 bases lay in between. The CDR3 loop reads CASSPQGGNTIYF. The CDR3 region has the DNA TGTGCCAGTAGTCCCCAGGGGGGAAACACCATATATTTT.

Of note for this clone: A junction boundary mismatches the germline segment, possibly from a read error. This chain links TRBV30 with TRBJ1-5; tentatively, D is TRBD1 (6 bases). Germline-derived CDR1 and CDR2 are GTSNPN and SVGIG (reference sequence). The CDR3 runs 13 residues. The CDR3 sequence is CAWSVRDNQHQHF. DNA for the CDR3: TGTGCCTGGAGTGTAAGGGACAATCAGCACCAGCATTTT.

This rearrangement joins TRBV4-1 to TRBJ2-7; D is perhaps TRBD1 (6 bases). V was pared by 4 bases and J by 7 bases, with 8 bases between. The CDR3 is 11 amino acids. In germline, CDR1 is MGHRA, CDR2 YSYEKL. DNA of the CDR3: TGCGCCAGCAGCCCAGGGACAGAGCAGTACTTC. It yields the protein CASSPGTEQYF.

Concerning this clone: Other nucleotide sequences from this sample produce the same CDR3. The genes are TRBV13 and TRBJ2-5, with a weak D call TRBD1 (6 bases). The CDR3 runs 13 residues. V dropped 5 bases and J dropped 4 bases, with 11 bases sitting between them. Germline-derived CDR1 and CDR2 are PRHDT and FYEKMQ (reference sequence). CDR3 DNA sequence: TGTGCCAGCAGCGCCACACAGGGAGAGACCCAGTACTTC. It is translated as CASSATQGETQYF.

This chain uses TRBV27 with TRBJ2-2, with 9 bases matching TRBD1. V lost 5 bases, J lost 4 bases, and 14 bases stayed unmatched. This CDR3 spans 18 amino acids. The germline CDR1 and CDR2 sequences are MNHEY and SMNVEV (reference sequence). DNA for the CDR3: TGTGCCAGCAGTCTGCTGATTCCCGGGACAGGGTCCACCGGGGAGCTGTTTTTT. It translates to CASSLLIPGTGSTGELFF.

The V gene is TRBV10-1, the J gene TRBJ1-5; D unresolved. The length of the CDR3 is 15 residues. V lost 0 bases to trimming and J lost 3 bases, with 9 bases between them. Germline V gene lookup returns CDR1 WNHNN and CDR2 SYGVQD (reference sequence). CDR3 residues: CASSESQRFNQPQHF. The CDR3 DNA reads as TGCGCCAGCAGTGAGTCGCAGCGGTTCAATCAGCCCCAGCATTTT.

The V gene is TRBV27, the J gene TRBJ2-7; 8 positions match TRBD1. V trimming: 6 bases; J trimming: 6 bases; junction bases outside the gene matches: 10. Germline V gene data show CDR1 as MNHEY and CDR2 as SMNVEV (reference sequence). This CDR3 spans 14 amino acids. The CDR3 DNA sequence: TGTGCCAGCAGCCTGGACAGGGCCCAGGGCGAGCAGTACTTC. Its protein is CASSLDRAQGEQYF.

The chain's CDR3 is CASSEYPGADEQYF. The CDR3 DNA reads as TGTGCCAGCAGTGAATACCCGGGAGCGGACGAGCAGTACTTC. This sequence joins TRBV25-1 and TRBJ2-5; possible D gene TRBD2, 6 bases. The assigned J gene may be wrong: the sequence end matches TRBJ2-7 better. Germline CDR1 MGHDK, CDR2 SYGVNS. This CDR3 is built from 14 residues.

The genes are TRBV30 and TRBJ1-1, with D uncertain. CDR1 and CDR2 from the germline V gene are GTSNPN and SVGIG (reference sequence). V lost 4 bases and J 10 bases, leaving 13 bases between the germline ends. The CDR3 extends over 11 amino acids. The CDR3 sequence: CAWTGYIRAFF. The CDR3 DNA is TGTGCCTGGACCGGGTATATTCGAGCTTTCTTT.

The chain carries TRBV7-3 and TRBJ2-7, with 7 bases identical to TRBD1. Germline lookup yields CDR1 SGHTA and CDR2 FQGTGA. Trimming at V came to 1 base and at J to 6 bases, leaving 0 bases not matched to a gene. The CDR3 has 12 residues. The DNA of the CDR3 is TGTGCCAGCAGCTTAAGACAGGGCGAGCAGTACTTC. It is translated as CASSLRQGEQYF.

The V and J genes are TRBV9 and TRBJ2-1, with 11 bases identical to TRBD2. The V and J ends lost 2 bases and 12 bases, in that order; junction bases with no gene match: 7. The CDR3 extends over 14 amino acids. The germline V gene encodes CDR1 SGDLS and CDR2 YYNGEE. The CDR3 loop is CASSVTSGSLGQFF. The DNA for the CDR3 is TGTGCCAGCAGCGTTACTAGCGGGAGTCTGGGGCAGTTCTTC.

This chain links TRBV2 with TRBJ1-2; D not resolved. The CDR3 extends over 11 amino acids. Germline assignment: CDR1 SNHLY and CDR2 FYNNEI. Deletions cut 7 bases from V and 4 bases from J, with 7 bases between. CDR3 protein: CASKQTYGYTF. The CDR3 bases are TGTGCCAGCAAACAGACCTATGGCTACACCTTC.

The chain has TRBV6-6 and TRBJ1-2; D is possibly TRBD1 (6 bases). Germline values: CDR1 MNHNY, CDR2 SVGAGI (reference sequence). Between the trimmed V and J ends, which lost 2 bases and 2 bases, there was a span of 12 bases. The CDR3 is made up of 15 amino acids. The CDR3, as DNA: TGTGCCAGCAGTTACAGCGGGGGGCGCAACTATGGCTACACCTTC. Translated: CASSYSGGRNYGYTF.

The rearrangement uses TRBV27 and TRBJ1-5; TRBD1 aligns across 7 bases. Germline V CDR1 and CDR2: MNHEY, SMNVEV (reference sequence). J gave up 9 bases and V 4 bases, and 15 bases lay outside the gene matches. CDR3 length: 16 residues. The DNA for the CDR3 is TGTGCCAGCAGTTCTACCGGGACAGCAAGCTTGGGGCCCCAGCATTTT. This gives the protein CASSSTGTASLGPQHF.